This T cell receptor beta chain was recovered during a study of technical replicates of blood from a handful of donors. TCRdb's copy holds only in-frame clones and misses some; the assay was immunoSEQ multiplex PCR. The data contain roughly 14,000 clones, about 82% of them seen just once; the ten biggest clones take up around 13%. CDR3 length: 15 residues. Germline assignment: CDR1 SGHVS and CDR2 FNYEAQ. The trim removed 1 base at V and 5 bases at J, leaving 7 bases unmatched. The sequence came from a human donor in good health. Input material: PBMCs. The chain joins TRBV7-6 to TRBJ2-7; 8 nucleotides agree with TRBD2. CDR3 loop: CASSLERESPHEQYF. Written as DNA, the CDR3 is TGTGCCAGCAGCTTAGAGCGGGAGAGCCCCCACGAGCAGTACTTC.